Here is one T cell receptor beta chain with its context. Its antigen is currently unknown. These data are taken from a study of cytomegalovirus exposure and HLA in healthy donors. Overall study results and limits: Researchers reported that a few CMV-associated chains were confirmed in vitro as CMV antigen-specific.

The PCR had 60 Vbeta and 13 Jbeta primers. As originally analysed: The authors later counted 70 million to 80 million unique TCR beta chains, 9 million to 14 million of them shared. Profiled with immunoSEQ multiplex PCR; TCRdb holds only in-frame clones, not every one. D and trimming were read from the DNA, whereas the V and J calls and clone size are those reported in that table. The sample includes approximately 91,000 clones, more than 75% of them seen just once. Material: PBMCs. This clonotype originated in a human donor in good health.

The CDR3, as DNA: TGCGCCAGCCGGGGATCCCTTGGCGAGCAGTACTTC. Amino acids: CASRGSLGEQYF. V is TRBV10-2 and J is TRBJ2-7; D possibly corresponds to TRBD2 (5 bases). Germline CDR1 is WSHSY and CDR2 is SAAADI. With 8 bases removed from V and 6 bases from J, the gap between germline ends came to 14 bases. The CDR3 consists of 12 residues.